The 5 T cell receptor beta chains reported below all come from one sample, sequenced in a study of cytomegalovirus exposure and HLA in healthy donors. This PCR relied on a set of 60 Vbeta primers and 13 Jbeta primers. The method was immunoSEQ multiplex PCR; TCRdb's version includes in-frame clones alone and lacks a portion of them. Of more than 95,000 clones in the sample, 75% to 80% were seen once. Sequenced input: PBMCs. These receptors were obtained from a man aged 55 to 70 in good health and CMV-seropositive.

The genes are TRBV7-6 and TRBJ2-2, with D tentatively TRBD1 (5 bases). The CDR3 covers 14 residues. Trimming shortened V by 2 bases and J by 6 bases, and 10 bases separated the two germline ends. CDR1 is SGHVS and CDR2 is FNYEAQ in the germline V gene. The CDR3 sequence: CASSLQGRAGELFF. CDR3 bases: TGTGCCAGCAGCTTACAGGGCCGGGCCGGGGAGCTGTTTTTT.

This clone occurred a few times. This rearrangement joins TRBV6-1 to TRBJ2-2; possibly TRBD1 for D (6 bases). This CDR3 is 14 amino acids long. With 6 bases removed from V and 1 base from J, the gap between germline ends came to 9 bases. CDR1 and CDR2 (germline): MNHNS, SASEGT. CDR3 in DNA: TGTGCCAGCAGGTGGACAGTGAACACCGGGGAGCTGTTTTTT. Its translation is CASRWTVNTGELFF.

The chain recombines TRBV5-1 with TRBJ1-1; D remains unclear. The CDR3 extends over 14 amino acids. Germline CDR1 reads SGHRS; CDR2 reads YFSETQ. Between the trimmed V and J ends, which lost 4 bases and 1 base, there was a span of 11 bases. DNA of the CDR3: TGCGCCAGCAGCCATCAGGCGCAGAACACTGAAGCTTTCTTT. Amino acid sequence: CASSHQAQNTEAFF.

The rearrangement uses TRBV6-4 and TRBJ1-2; a possible D gene is TRBD1 (5 bases). V was trimmed by 0 bases and J by 6 bases, leaving 8 bases between them. CDR3 length: 13 amino acids. CDR1 and CDR2 from the germline V gene are MRHNA and SNTAGT. The CDR3, as DNA: TGTGCCAGCAGTGACTCGAGACAGCATGGCTACACCTTC. Amino acids: CASSDSRQHGYTF.

This chain connects TRBV12-5 to TRBJ2-5, with TRBD1 identical over 7 bases. Germline CDR1 reads LGHNT; CDR2 reads FRNRAP. V trimming: 6 bases; J trimming: 4 bases; junction bases outside the gene matches: 5. The CDR3 sequence is 13 residues long. The CDR3 sequence is CASGPDRAETQYF. CDR3 nucleotide sequence: TGTGCTAGTGGCCCCGACAGGGCAGAGACCCAGTACTTC. Drawing the rest from reference TRBV12-5 and TRBJ2-5, the complete variable domain is DARVTQTPRHKVTEMGQEVTMRCQPILGHNTVFWYRQTMMQGLELLAYFRNRAPLDDSGMPKDRFSAEMPDATLATLKIQPSEPRDSAVYFCASGPDRAETQYFGPGTRLLVL.